This entry describes one T cell receptor (beta chain). The data stem from a study of blood T cell repertoires in COVID-19. Overall study: The United States, Italy and Spain provided the acute and convalescent COVID-19 samples.

Germline CDR1 and CDR2: SNHLY and FYNNEI. This CDR3 is 14 amino acids long. V dropped 1 base and J dropped 6 bases, with 10 bases sitting between them. TCRdb keeps only in-frame clones here, not all; method: immunoSEQ multiplex PCR. Counted here are 250,000 to 300,000 clones, 88% occurring once; the ten biggest clones make up 11%. This rearrangement joins TRBV2 to TRBJ1-5, with D perhaps TRBD1 (6 bases). This receptor was obtained from a woman in her 30s with COVID-19, enrolled during active disease. The sample comprised peripheral blood. The CDR3 DNA follows: TGTGCCAGCAGTGAAGTCAGGGGCGGTCAGCCCCAGCATTTT. This encodes CASSEVRGGQPQHF.